This T cell receptor (beta chain) was documented in a study of identical twins. A remark on this clonotype: What it recognizes is unknown.

From germline, CDR1 is MNHEY and CDR2 SVGAGI. Unmatched junction bases numbered 4, after V lost 3 bases and J lost 4 bases. CDR3 size: 14 residues. TCRdb reanalysed the 5' RACE reads using MiXCR and keeps one entry per CDR3 protein. The sample lists roughly 770,000 distinct CDR3 sequences, approximately 18% occurring once. The study, taken as a whole, reports: With monozygotic twins, out-of-frame TCR alpha sharing exceeded what models estimated. Researchers caution that invariant MAIT and iNKT cells could partly confound zero-insertion analyses.

These sequences were also reported in another study, on T cells expressing NK-cell markers. In that study: In five or six donors, dominant CD3+CD56+NKG2C+ clonotypes ranked among the top 10 CD8+ clonotypes. Whether expanded NKG2C-expressing T cell clones recognize HCMV is unknown.

Sequencing used PBMCs. The TCR was taken from a woman aged 18 to 35 in good health. The rearrangement joins TRBV6-5 to TRBJ1-1, with 8 positions matching TRBD1. CDR3 coding DNA: TGTGCCAGCAGTTATCAGGGGGCGGTCACTGAAGCTTTCTTT. Its protein product is CASSYQGAVTEAFF.